This T cell receptor beta chain was sequenced in a study of T-cell reconstitution after alpha-beta-depleted transplantation in children. Findings and caveats of the study: The origin of high day-60 TCRbeta diversity in some patients lay in surviving recipient T cells and thymic progenitors. Approximately two months post-transplant, alpha-beta T cells reportedly originated from several hundred expanded graft clones. T-cell counts and diversity were attributed mostly to newly produced T cells one year after transplant.

TCRbeta library construction was performed incorporating unique molecular identifiers. TCRdb passed the PCR reads through MiXCR, listing each CDR3 protein once. The table includes a few hundred thousand distinct CDR3 sequences, about a tenth detected once. As to this clonotype: Its matching antigen is unknown. One base away lies a much larger clone, so this may be a sequencing read error.

Sequenced here: PBMCs, sampled before TCRalphabeta/CD19-depleted stem cell transplant. The TCR originated in a boy in the first two years of life with acute myeloid leukemia, due to receive a stem cell transplant.

CDR3 protein: CASARASGSGQQFF. CDR3 nucleotide sequence: TGTGCCAGCGCTCGGGCTAGCGGGAGTGGTCAGCAGTTCTTC. The chain combines TRBV9 with TRBJ2-1, with 10 bases aligning to TRBD2. With 7 bases clipped from V and 11 bases from J, the junction kept 12 bases outside the gene matches. In germline, CDR1 is SGDLS, CDR2 YYNGEE. This CDR3 comprises 14 residues.